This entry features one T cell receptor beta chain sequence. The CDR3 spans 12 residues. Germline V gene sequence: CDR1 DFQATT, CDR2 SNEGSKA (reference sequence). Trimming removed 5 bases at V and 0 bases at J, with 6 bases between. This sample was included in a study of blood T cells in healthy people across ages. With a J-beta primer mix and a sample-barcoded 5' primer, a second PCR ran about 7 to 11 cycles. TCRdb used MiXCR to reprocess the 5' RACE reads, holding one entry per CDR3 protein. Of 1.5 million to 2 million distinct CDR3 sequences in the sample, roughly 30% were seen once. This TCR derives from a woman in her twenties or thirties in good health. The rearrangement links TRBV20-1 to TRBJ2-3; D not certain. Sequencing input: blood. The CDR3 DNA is TGCAGTGCTCCGACTAGCACAGATACGCAGTATTTT. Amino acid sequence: CSAPTSTDTQYF.